The 31 T cell receptor beta chains in this list originate from one sample, sequenced in a study of glioma-infiltrating T cells. The iRepertoire nested amplicon-rescue multiplex PCR amplified TCR alpha and beta CDR3s from RNA. TCRdb re-derived calls from the multiplex PCR reads in MiXCR, one entry per CDR3 protein. The data contain under 200,000 distinct CDR3 sequences, around 42% of them singletons. The sequencing input was glioma tissue, nonneoplastic brain tissue, or PBMCs (not recorded which). The origin of the receptors is a human donor with low-grade glioma or glioblastoma, undergoing nonglioma brain surgery, or in good health (not recorded which).

This clonotype has just a few counts. The genes are TRBV20-1 and TRBJ2-3; D is unresolved. The germline CDR1 and CDR2 sequences are DFQATT and SNEGSKA (reference sequence). Trimming left V 0 bases short and J 2 bases short, with 15 bases between. The CDR3 runs 16 residues. The CDR3 DNA sequence: TGCAGTGCTAGAGATGATGGCGGAAGACTCACAGATACGCAGTATTTT. Translated, it gives CSARDDGGRLTDTQYF.

As for this clonotype: This may arise from a read error, as a much more abundant clone is one base away. The rearrangement joins TRBV6-1 to TRBJ1-2; D unresolved. CDR1 MNHNS and CDR2 SASEGT come from the germline V gene. The V gene lost 10 bases and the J gene lost 0 bases, with 15 bases spanning the gap. The CDR3 is 14 residues long. CDR3 bases: TGTGCCATCAGGCATGAGGCGGCTAACTATGGCTACACCTTC. This translates into CAIRHEAANYGYTF.

This clonotype has more than one count but fewer than ten. A much larger clone sits a single nucleotide away, making a read error possible. The J gene is TRBJ1-1, the V gene TRBV6-2 or TRBV6-3; no reliable D call. CDR1 and CDR2 from the germline V gene are MNHEY and SVGEGT. This CDR3 comprises 11 residues. CDR3 amino acids: CASSRETEASF. CDR3 sequence (DNA): TGTGCCAGCAGCCGAGAGACTGAAGCTTCCTTT.

With respect to this clonotype: A read error may be the cause here, since a much bigger clone is one base away. This chain connects TRBV10-3 to TRBJ2-7, with D uncertain. Per germline, CDR1 ENHRY and CDR2 SYGVKD. The CDR3 spans 16 residues. This chain's CDR3 is CAISESGSSFSYEQHF. CDR3 sequence (DNA): TGTGCCATCAGTGAGTCGGGCAGTTCGTTCTCCTACGAGCAGCACTTC.

The gene calls are TRBV3-1 and TRBJ2-3, with D possibly matching TRBD2 (6 bases). V was trimmed by 1 base and J by 3 bases, leaving 11 bases between them. The CDR3 runs 15 residues. Germline V gene data show CDR1 as LGHDT and CDR2 as YNNKEL (reference sequence). CDR3 in amino acids: CASSQGGGKTDTQYF. In DNA, the CDR3 is TGTGCCAGCAGCCAAGGAGGCGGGAAGACAGATACGCAGTATTTT.

About this clonotype itself: A read error may be the cause here, since a much bigger clone is one base away. The chain uses TRBV20-1 and TRBJ1-1; unclear D gene. Germline CDR1 reads DFQATT; CDR2 reads SNEGSKA (reference sequence). This CDR3 comprises 12 residues. DNA for the CDR3: TGCAGTGCTAGTTACGTGAAGACTGAAGCTTTCTTT. Translating it yields CSASYVKTEAFF.

Of note for this clonotype: Given a much more abundant clone one base away, this may be a read error. V is TRBV19 and J is TRBJ2-7; D perhaps matches TRBD1 (6 bases). Near its end, the DNA agrees better with TRBJ2-1, so the J call may be wrong. Germline V gene sequence: CDR1 LNHDA, CDR2 SQIVND (reference sequence). This CDR3 has 13 amino acids. The CDR3 sequence: CASSGGGLNEQFF. CDR3 sequence (DNA): TGTGCCAGTAGTGGGGGCGGTTTGAACGAGCAGTTCTTC.

There are a few counts of this clonotype. The chain's CDR3 is CASSIGTARQRQFF. The CDR3 DNA reads as TGCGCCAGCAGCATAGGGACAGCCCGTCAGAGGCAGTTCTTC. The J gene is TRBJ2-1, the V gene TRBV5-1; 7 bases are shared with TRBD1. CDR3 size: 14 residues. V was clipped by 4 bases and J by 12 bases; unmatched bases: 13. Per the germline V gene, CDR1 is SGHRS and CDR2 is YFSETQ.

The table lists this clonotype with a count of one. Possible read error: a much larger clone is one base away. The rearrangement joins TRBV4-2 to TRBJ2-1; TRBD2 matches 13 bases. Trimming removed 5 bases from V and 5 bases from J; junction bases left unmatched: 6. From germline, CDR1 is LGHNA and CDR2 YNFKEQ. CDR3 length: 16 amino acids. CDR3 sequence reads: CASSRLLAGGHNEQFF. DNA of the CDR3: TGTGCCAGCAGCAGATTACTAGCGGGAGGGCACAATGAGCAGTTCTTC.

Notes on this clonotype: Germline is not matched at one junction end, which may reflect a read error. The rearrangement joins TRBV6-1 to TRBJ1-5; D is undetermined. This CDR3 has 14 residues. CDR1 is MNHNS, CDR2 SASEGT, per germline. This CDR3 reads CASSDENANQHQHF. The CDR3 region has the DNA TGTGCCAGCAGTGATGAGAATGCGAATCAGCACCAGCATTTT.

This clonotype appeared a few times. A much larger clone differs by one base, so this may be a read error. The genes are TRBV20-1 and TRBJ2-5; 8 bases are a match to TRBD2. Germline V CDR1 and CDR2: DFQATT, SNEGSKA (reference sequence). This CDR3 has 15 amino acids. The CDR3: CSADAAGVRLGTKYF. The CDR3 DNA sequence: TGCAGTGCTGACGCAGCGGGAGTGAGATTGGGGACCAAGTACTTC.

The J gene is TRBJ1-3, the V gene TRBV2; tentatively, D is TRBD1 (6 bases). The V gene lost 3 bases and the J gene lost 0 bases, with 12 bases spanning the gap. CDR1 and CDR2 (germline): SNHLY, FYNNEI. The CDR3 runs to 16 residues. DNA of the CDR3: TGTGCCAGCAGTGACAGGGACACAGTCTCTGGAAACACCATATATTTT. The encoded protein is CASSDRDTVSGNTIYF.

CDR3 protein: CAISGGSGDEQYF. In DNA, the CDR3 is TGTGCCATCAGCGGAGGGTCAGGGGACGAGCAGTACTTC. The chain recombines TRBV6-1 with TRBJ2-7, with D perhaps matching TRBD1 or TRBD2 (6 bases each). Germline V gene lookup returns CDR1 MNHNS and CDR2 SASEGT. Trimming cost V 10 bases and J 5 bases, with 18 bases left between them. The CDR3 consists of 13 residues.

The sample holds many counts of this clonotype. The rearrangement uses TRBV28 and TRBJ2-3; D uncertain. The V gene's germline CDR1 is MDHEN and CDR2 SYDVKM. The CDR3 is 16 amino acids. Trimming pared 2 bases from V and 0 bases from J, leaving 12 bases between. CDR3 sequence (DNA): TGTGCCAGCAGTTTAAGGTTCCGGCCAAGCACAGATACGCAGTATTTT. Its protein product is CASSLRFRPSTDTQYF.

This clonotype was seen a few times. V gene TRBV5-4 combines with J gene TRBJ2-3; TRBD2 agrees at 12 bases. CDR1 and CDR2 (germline): SGHNT, YYREEE (reference sequence). The V segment lost 3 bases and the J segment 6 bases; nucleotides outside the gene matches: 11. The CDR3 consists of 17 residues. The CDR3 DNA reads as TGTGCCAGCAGCTGGGGGCTAGCGGGAGGGCAGAGGGATACGCAGTATTTT. Residues: CASSWGLAGGQRDTQYF.

In regard to this clonotype: Since a much larger clone is just one base distant, this may be a read error. The chain combines TRBV20-1 with TRBJ1-2; TRBD1 might be the D (5 bases). CDR3 length equals 14 residues. Germline V gives CDR1 DFQATT, CDR2 SNEGSKA (reference sequence). CDR3 bases: TGCAGTGCTTATGCAGGGTTGAGTAACTATGTCTACACCTTC. Translation: CSAYAGLSNYVYTF.

The chain links TRBV12-3 or TRBV12-4 to TRBJ2-1; 9 bases map to TRBD2. This CDR3 has 13 amino acids. V dropped 6 bases and J dropped 14; count of bases not matched to a gene: 11. The CDR3 DNA is TGTGCCAGCAGCCCCCAGGGCGGGAGGGTGGAGTTCTTC. Translated: CASSPQGGRVEFF.

Concerning this clonotype itself: Since a much larger clone is just one base distant, this may be a read error. The chain carries TRBV2 and TRBJ2-3; 11 bases match TRBD2. This CDR3 region has 13 residues. Germline CDR1 SNHLY, CDR2 FYNNEI. The CDR3 protein is CAKGLADTDKQYF. The DNA of the CDR3 is TGTGCCAAGGGACTAGCGGACACAGATAAGCAGTATTTT.

There are many counts of this clonotype. This rearrangement joins TRBV28 to TRBJ1-1; TRBD1 is a possible D gene (5 bases). The V gene's germline CDR1 is MDHEN and CDR2 SYDVKM. Trimming shortened V by 6 bases and J by 10 bases, and 21 bases separated the two germline ends. There are 14 residues in the CDR3. CDR3 bases: TGTGCCAGCAGACAACAGGTCCGGGGTGTTAGAGCTTTCTTT. This sequence encodes CASRQQVRGVRAFF. Drawing the rest from reference TRBV28 and TRBJ1-1, the complete variable domain is DVKVTQSSRYLVKRTGEKVFLECVQDMDHENMFWYRQDPGLGLRLIYFSYDVKMKEKGDIPEGYSVSREKKERFSLILESASTNQTSMYLCASRQQVRGVRAFFGQGTRLTVV.

This clonotype has ten or more counts. The rearrangement joins TRBV28 to TRBJ2-3; 9 nucleotides line up with TRBD2. This CDR3 comprises 15 residues. V was pared by 5 bases and J by 1 base, with 4 bases of the junction left unmatched. Germline CDR1 and CDR2: MDHEN and SYDVKM. The CDR3 protein is CASSPPSGGTDTQYF. In DNA form, the CDR3 reads TGTGCCAGCAGTCCGCCTAGCGGGGGCACAGATACGCAGTATTTT.

V gene TRBV6-1 combines with J gene TRBJ2-7, with 8 bases aligning to TRBD2. The CDR3 loop spans 15 amino acids. J gave up 6 bases and V 2 bases, and 9 bases lay outside the gene matches. The germline CDR1 and CDR2 sequences are MNHNS and SASEGT. The CDR3 loop reads CASSEYSGGPSEQYF. The CDR3, as DNA: TGTGCCAGCAGTGAATACTCGGGAGGGCCCAGCGAGCAGTACTTC.

This clonotype occurred once. This may arise from a read error, as a much more abundant clone is one base away. The chain uses TRBV28 and TRBJ2-3; D is ambiguous. V gave up 11 bases and J gave up 2 bases, with 5 bases separating them. This CDR3 comprises 10 residues. Germline V gives CDR1 MDHEN, CDR2 SYDVKM. The CDR3 sequence is CAGHTDTQYF. DNA for the CDR3: TGTGCCGGCCACACAGATACGCAGTATTTT.

In this sample, this clonotype turned up a few times. The V gene is TRBV18, the J gene TRBJ2-1; D is uncertain. CDR1 KGHSH and CDR2 LQKENI come from the germline V gene. CDR3 length: 15 residues. The germline V and J ends were trimmed by 0 bases and 3 bases, with 9 bases remaining between them. The CDR3: CASSPPVGSYNEQFF. In DNA, the CDR3 is TGTGCCAGCTCACCACCAGTCGGTAGCTACAATGAGCAGTTCTTC.

Comments on this clonotype: This sequence may be a read error, since a much larger clone differs from it by one base. The chain has TRBV7-9 and TRBJ1-2; 7 nucleotides match TRBD1. Germline lookup yields CDR1 SEHNR and CDR2 FQNEAQ (reference sequence). The CDR3 contains 15 residues. Trimming cost V 4 bases and J 7 bases; bases outside gene matches: 12. CDR3 sequence (DNA): TGTGCCAGCAGCTCAATTAGGACAGGTACTACTGGCTACACCTTC. Amino acids: CASSSIRTGTTGYTF.

Turning to this clonotype: One base away lies a much larger clone, so this may be a sequencing read error. The chain uses TRBV27 and TRBJ2-6, with D possibly matching TRBD2 (6 bases). The CDR3 covers 14 residues. Per germline, CDR1 MNHEY and CDR2 SMNVEV (reference sequence). Between the trimmed V and J ends, which lost 7 bases and 2 bases, there was a span of 9 bases. For the CDR3, the DNA is TGTGCCAGCATGGGACTTGCTGGGGCCAACGTCCTGACTTTC. This encodes CASMGLAGANVLTF.

This clonotype has only a few counts. The V call is TRBV12-3 or TRBV12-4, the J call TRBJ2-3; 9 bases agree with TRBD1. The V segment lost 5 bases and the J segment 5 bases; nucleotides outside the gene matches: 5. CDR3 length: 14 amino acids. CDR3: CASSATGGLDTQYF. The CDR3 DNA follows: TGTGCCAGCAGTGCGACAGGGGGGTTAGATACGCAGTATTTT.

The table lists this clonotype with a few counts. The chain employs TRBV5-4 and TRBJ2-7; a possible D gene is TRBD1 (5 bases). This CDR3 has 14 residues. CDR1 is SGHNT, CDR2 YYREEE, per germline (reference sequence). Between the trimmed V and J ends, which lost 5 bases and 3 bases, there was a span of 15 bases. Here the CDR3 reads CASRATPGHYEQYF. CDR3 in DNA: TGTGCCAGCAGGGCTACACCAGGGCACTACGAGCAGTACTTC.

This clonotype was seen ten or more times. The chain is built from TRBV20-1 and TRBJ2-1, with 9 bases identical to TRBD2. With V trimmed by 5 bases and J by 8 bases, 13 bases remained unmatched. This CDR3 region has 15 residues. CDR1 is DFQATT and CDR2 is SNEGSKA in the germline V gene (reference sequence). This CDR3 reads CSAGGVSGSSDEQFF. In DNA form, the CDR3 reads TGCAGTGCTGGGGGTGTTAGCGGGAGTTCCGATGAGCAGTTCTTC.

There are a few counts of this clonotype. The chain couples TRBV2 to TRBJ1-4; perhaps TRBD1 as D (5 bases). The CDR3 is 17 residues long. Germline V gene data show CDR1 as SNHLY and CDR2 as FYNNEI. V lost 4 bases and J 4 bases, leaving 19 bases between the germline ends. CDR3 residues: CASSGTGGSQNNEKLFF. Here the CDR3 DNA reads TGTGCCAGCAGTGGTACCGGGGGGAGCCAAAATAATGAAAAACTGTTTTTT.

This clonotype came up a few times. This rearrangement joins TRBV12-3 or TRBV12-4 to TRBJ2-3; no definite D call. V dropped 8 bases and J dropped 0 bases, with 12 bases sitting between them. This CDR3 comprises 14 residues. The CDR3 reads CASSGFASTDTQYF. CDR3 coding DNA: TGTGCCAGCTCCGGATTTGCTAGCACAGATACGCAGTATTTT.

This clonotype was seen many times. V gene TRBV20-1 combines with J gene TRBJ1-1; 9 bases align to TRBD1. Germline V gene sequence: CDR1 DFQATT, CDR2 SNEGSKA (reference sequence). This CDR3 contains 15 residues. Trimming took 0 bases from V and 5 from J; bases not matched to a gene: 7. The DNA of the CDR3 is TGCAGTGCTAGAGATCGGACAGGGGATGGGACTGAAGCTTTCTTT. Translated, it gives CSARDRTGDGTEAFF.